These T cell receptor beta chains were read from a single sample in a study of OX40 agonist ivuxolimab in advanced cancers. TCRdb keeps only in-frame clones here, not all; method: immunoSEQ multiplex PCR. The sample includes some 60,000 clones, 84% seen only once; the top ten take around 25%. The sequencing used CD4+ or CD8+ T cells sorted from blood, collected in a trial of the OX40 agonist ivuxolimab. The receptors derive from an adult with an advanced solid tumor such as melanoma, head and neck, liver or kidney cancer. The CDR3 runs from the conserved cysteine through the conserved F or W. The D gene is left open where the match is weak. Clone sizes are given selectively: once, few, many, or a class where the clone is expanded.

.	TRBJ2-1	.	TRBV11-3	CASSPTLQSSYNEQFF	TGTGCCAGCAGCCCGACCTTACAGAGCTCCTACAATGAGCAGTTCTTC
.	TRBJ2-7	TRBD2	TRBV4-2	CASSQVTSDHEQYF	TGTGCCAGCAGCCAAGTCACTAGCGACCACGAGCAGTACTTC
once	TRBJ2-7	.	TRBV7-6	CASSNYREHEQYF	TGTGCCAGCAGCAACTACAGGGAACACGAGCAGTACTTC
.	TRBJ2-1	.	TRBV5-1	CASSLEGTHYNEQFF	TGCGCCAGCAGCTTGGAAGGGACGCACTACAATGAGCAGTTCTTC
once	TRBJ2-1	.	TRBV18	CASSITLQDNEQFF	TGTGCCAGCTCCATAACCTTACAAGACAATGAGCAGTTCTTC
.	TRBJ1-1	TRBD1	TRBV7-9	CASSLFRTGDGNTEAFF	TGTGCCAGCAGCTTATTTAGGACAGGGGATGGTAACACTGAAGCTTTCTTT
.	TRBJ1-5	.	TRBV5-5	CASSYLGDSNQPQHF	TGTGCCAGCAGCTACCTCGGGGATAGCAATCAGCCCCAGCATTTT
.	TRBJ1-4	.	TRBV5-1	CASSSMGVGATNEKLFF	TGCGCCAGCAGCTCCATGGGGGTAGGGGCAACTAATGAAAAACTGTTTTTT
.	TRBJ1-1	.	TRBV5-4	CASSSADRKNTEAFF	TGTGCCAGCAGCTCAGCAGACAGGAAGAACACTGAAGCTTTCTTT
.	TRBJ2-1	.	TRBV30	CAWSSGAEYNEQLF	TGTGCCTGGAGTTCAGGGGCAGAATACAATGAGCAGCTCTTC
.	TRBJ1-5	TRBD1	TRBV6-1	CASKVGGGQPQHF	TGTGCCAGCAAGGTAGGGGGCGGTCAGCCCCAGCATTTT
.	TRBJ2-2	.	TRBV20-1	CSASSVGELFF	TGCAGTGCTAGCTCGGTTGGGGAGCTGTTTTTT
.	TRBJ2-1	.	TRBV7-2	CASRPGLGGNEQFF	TGTGCCAGCAGACCTGGACTAGGGGGCAATGAGCAGTTCTTC
.	TRBJ1-2	.	TRBV18	CASSPDRISTYGYTF	TGTGCCAGCTCCCCGGACCGCATTTCTACCTATGGCTACACCTTC
.	TRBJ1-1	.	TRBV7-8	CASNPEGWDTEAFF	TGTGCCAGCAATCCCGAGGGCTGGGACACTGAAGCTTTCTTT
.	TRBJ2-1	TRBD2	TRBV7-2	CASSPGGGSKQFF	TGTGCCAGCAGCCCGGGGGGTGGGTCTAAGCAGTTCTTC
.	TRBJ2-1	.	TRBV5-4	CASSSQAASSYNEQLF	TGTGCCAGCAGCTCCCAGGCAGCGAGCTCCTACAATGAGCAGCTCTTC
.	TRBJ1-1	.	TRBV2	CASSEAAVAEAFF	TGTGCCAGCAGTGAAGCCGCGGTAGCTGAAGCTTTCTTT
.	TRBJ2-5	.	TRBV5-1	CASSLSNQETQYF	TGCGCCAGCAGCTTGAGTAACCAAGAGACCCAGTACTTC
.	TRBJ2-7	.	TRBV5-1	CASSLDGSGRWF	TGCGCCAGCAGCTTGGATGGGTCAGGGCGGTGGTTC
few	TRBJ1-5	.	TRBV11-2	CASSLRGGIQPQHF	TGTGCCAGCAGCTTACGGGGGGGAATACAGCCCCAGCATTTT
.	TRBJ2-1	TRBD2	TRBV4-1	CASSPRLAGGPRTVNEQFF	TGCGCCAGCAGCCCTAGACTAGCGGGAGGGCCTCGGACCGTCAATGAGCAGTTCTTC
few	TRBJ2-1	TRBD2	TRBV27	CASSKRLAGGYNEQFF	TGTGCCAGCAGCAAAAGACTAGCGGGGGGATACAATGAGCAGTTCTTC
.	TRBJ2-3	TRBD2	TRBV5-1	CASSGGLAASTDTQYF	TGCGCCAGCAGCGGGGGTCTAGCGGCTAGCACAGATACGCAGTATTTT
.	TRBJ1-1	.	TRBV28	CASSFRENTEAFF	TGTGCCAGCAGTTTTAGGGAGAACACTGAAGCTTTCTTT
.	TRBJ1-5	TRBD1	TRBV7-2	CASSFRGQDQPQHF	TGTGCCAGCAGCTTCAGGGGGCAGGATCAGCCCCAGCATTTT
.	TRBJ1-4	.	TRBV12-5	CASGLVLELAGTNEKLFF	TGTGCTAGTGGTTTGGTACTAGAGCTCGCGGGGACTAATGAAAAACTGTTTTTT
.	TRBJ2-7	.	TRBV21-1	CASSKGARGPRSGEQYF	TGTGCCAGCAGCAAAGGAGCTCGGGGCCCAAGGTCAGGCGAGCAGTACTTC
.	TRBJ2-7	TRBD1	TRBV5-4	CASSDGTEGYEQYF	TGTGCCAGCAGCGACGGGACAGAAGGCTACGAGCAGTACTTC
.	TRBJ2-1	TRBD2	TRBV11-2	CASSLGTSGGPLSNEQFF	TGTGCCAGCAGCTTAGGAACTAGCGGGGGACCTCTTAGTAATGAGCAGTTCTTC
.	TRBJ1-3	.	TRBV5-5	CASSPTGTTRNTIYF	TGTGCCAGCAGCCCTACCGGGACAACAAGAAACACCATATATTTT
.	TRBJ2-3	TRBD2	TRBV19	CASKKAGGSTDTQYF	TGTGCCAGTAAAAAGGCGGGAGGGTCCACAGATACGCAGTATTTT
.	TRBJ2-7	TRBD1	TRBV18	CASSPWTGEAYEQYF	TGTGCCAGCTCACCATGGACAGGGGAAGCCTACGAGCAGTACTTC
.	TRBJ1-5	.	TRBV5-6	CASSLRDQPQHF	TGTGCCAGCAGCTTGCGGGATCAGCCCCAGCATTTT
.	TRBJ2-1	TRBD2	TRBV7-2	CASSYPSGSGEQFF	TGTGCCAGCAGTTACCCTAGCGGGAGCGGTGAGCAGTTCTTC
.	TRBJ1-1	.	TRBV7-9	CASSLVGGGEAFF	TGTGCCAGCAGCTTAGTGGGCGGAGGTGAAGCTTTCTTT
.	TRBJ1-1	.	TRBV10-1	CASSEISFGGGITEAFF	TGCGCCAGCAGTGAGATTTCTTTCGGCGGCGGGATCACTGAAGCTTTCTTT
.	TRBJ1-5	TRBD1	TRBV4-1	CASSPGAGQELREPQHF	TGCGCCAGCAGCCCGGGGGCGGGACAGGAATTGAGGGAGCCCCAGCATTTT
.	TRBJ2-5	.	TRBV5-6	CASSLSQHQETQYF	TGTGCCAGCAGCTTGTCACAGCACCAAGAGACCCAGTACTTC
few	TRBJ1-2	.	TRBV7-2	CASSLVTANYGYTF	TGTGCCAGCAGCTTAGTGACAGCTAACTATGGCTACACCTTC
.	TRBJ1-1	.	TRBV13	CASSVRRGPEAFF	TGTGCCAGCAGCGTTCGACGCGGTCCTGAAGCTTTCTTT
.	TRBJ2-7	TRBD2	TRBV6-5	CASIGLAASSYEQYF	TGTGCCAGCATAGGGCTAGCGGCTAGCTCCTACGAGCAGTACTTC
.	TRBJ2-3	.	TRBV2	CASSYLLATTDTQYF	TGTGCCAGCAGCTATCTTTTAGCGACCACAGATACGCAGTATTTT
.	TRBJ2-5	.	TRBV28	CASSRVEGQQTQYF	TGTGCCAGCAGTCGAGTTGAGGGGCAGCAGACCCAGTACTTC
.	TRBJ1-1	.	TRBV28	CASSLLVMGTEAFF	TGTGCCAGCAGTTTATTGGTTATGGGCACTGAAGCTTTCTTT
.	TRBJ2-7	TRBD1	TRBV19	CASSRQGTTYEQYF	TGTGCCAGTAGTAGACAGGGGACGACCTACGAGCAGTACTTC
.	TRBJ2-1	TRBD1	TRBV28	CASRSLTGESYNEQFF	TGTGCCAGCAGATCCCTCACAGGGGAGTCCTACAATGAGCAGTTCTTC
.	TRBJ1-1	.	TRBV4-1	CASRARTGPNGGAFF	TGCGCCAGCAGAGCCAGGACTGGTCCAAATGGGGGAGCTTTCTTT
.	TRBJ1-6	.	TRBV7-2	CASSLVGAPGYNSPLHF	TGTGCCAGCAGCTTAGTAGGGGCTCCGGGGTATAATTCACCCCTCCACTTT
few	TRBJ2-5	TRBD2	TRBV5-1	CASSLALSGRQETQYF	TGCGCCAGCAGCTTGGCCCTAAGCGGGAGGCAAGAGACCCAGTACTTC
few	TRBJ1-5	.	TRBV7-2	CASSLVSQNSNQPQHF	TGTGCCAGCAGCTTAGTATCACAGAATAGCAATCAGCCCCAGCATTTT
.	TRBJ1-5	.	TRBV6-1	CASSEVSWGVYSNQPQHF	TGTGCCAGCAGTGAAGTTAGCTGGGGAGTCTATAGCAATCAGCCCCAGCATTTT
once	TRBJ1-1	.	TRBV5-6	CASSLERGGMNTEAFF	TGTGCCAGCAGCTTGGAGCGGGGGGGCATGAACACTGAAGCTTTCTTT